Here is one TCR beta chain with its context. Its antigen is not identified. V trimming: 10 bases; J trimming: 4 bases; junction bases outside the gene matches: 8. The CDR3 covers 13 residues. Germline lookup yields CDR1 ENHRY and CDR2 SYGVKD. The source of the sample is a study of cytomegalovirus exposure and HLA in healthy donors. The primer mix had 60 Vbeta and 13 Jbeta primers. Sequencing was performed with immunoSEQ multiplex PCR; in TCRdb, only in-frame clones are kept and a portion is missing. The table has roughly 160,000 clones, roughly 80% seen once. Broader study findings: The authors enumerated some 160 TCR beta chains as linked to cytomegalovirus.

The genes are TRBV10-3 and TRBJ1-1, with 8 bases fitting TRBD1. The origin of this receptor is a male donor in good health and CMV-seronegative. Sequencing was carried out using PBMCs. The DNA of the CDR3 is TGTGCCACCGGACAGGGTGACGGCACTGAAGCTTTCTTT. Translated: CATGQGDGTEAFF.